The clone carrying this T cell receptor beta chain was detected a few times. The antigen remains undetermined. This sample was taken from a study of cytomegalovirus exposure and HLA in healthy donors. Across the whole study: Among around 170 million T cells, an earlier analysis found 90 million to 130 million unique TCR beta sequences. Study-wide findings and caveats: When the data were analyzed later, several of the most significant clusters appeared to be linked to common viral pathogens.

PCR primers comprised 60 Vbeta and 13 Jbeta primers. As processed by the authors: Later, 65 million to 85 million unique TCR beta chains were counted in an analysis, and approximately 9.9 million of them were shared. Some clones are missing from TCRdb's copy, which holds only in-frame ones; the method was immunoSEQ multiplex PCR. V, J and clone size were drawn from that table, and D and trimming were deduced from the DNA. The sample includes over 200,000 clones, around 64% of them seen just once. The CDR3 has 15 amino acids. Germline lookup yields CDR1 MGHRA and CDR2 YSYEKL. V was pared by 4 bases and J by 8 bases, with 6 bases of the junction left unmatched.

Material for sequencing was PBMCs. The receptor was derived from a man aged 35-49 years in good health and CMV-seropositive. The chain uses TRBV4-1 and TRBJ1-4; 11 nucleotides line up with TRBD1. This CDR3 is CASSRQDRGLEKLFF. CDR3 nucleotide sequence: TGCGCCAGCAGCCGCCAGGACAGGGGGCTCGAAAAACTGTTTTTT.